The sequence of this TCR beta chain was determined in a study of T-cell memory formation after mild COVID-19. Turning to the study itself: Most TCR clusters belonged to a single donor. Study observations and caveats: Chiefly within CM and EM were the contracting CD4+ clones; CD8+ ones were within EMRA.

Points on this clonotype: The antigen is undetermined.

cDNA libraries for TCR alpha and TCR beta, carrying sample barcodes and UMIs, came from 5'RACE with constant-segment primers. TCRdb re-analysed the 5' RACE reads in MiXCR, keeping a single row per CDR3 protein. The sample has around 110,000 distinct CDR3 sequences, about 17% seen once. The V end was cut by 0 bases, the J end by 0 bases, with 8 bases between. Germline assignment: CDR1 MNHEY and CDR2 SMNVEV (reference sequence). The CDR3 is 15 amino acids. Sequences were obtained from PBMCs or a T cell subset sorted from them (not recorded which). The V and J genes are TRBV27 and TRBJ2-5, with no clear D. This receptor was obtained from an adult woman who had mild COVID-19 (a few samples of this study predate the infection). Cell type and time point are not known. The CDR3 coding sequence is TGTGCCAGCAGTTTATCGACGGCATACCAAGAGACCCAGTACTTC. Translated: CASSLSTAYQETQYF.